The clone carrying this T cell receptor beta chain was seen more than once but under ten times. These data come from a study of T-cell reconstitution after alpha-beta-depleted transplantation in children. A library of TCRbeta sequences, prepared with unique molecular identifiers, was generated. TCRdb analysed the PCR reads with MiXCR anew, one entry per CDR3 protein. The sample holds around 600,000 distinct CDR3 sequences, 16% seen once. This CDR3 has 15 amino acids. CDR1 and CDR2 from the germline V gene are DFQATT and SNEGSKA (reference sequence). V was trimmed by 0 bases and J by 4 bases, leaving 16 bases between them.

The clonotype was recovered from a human donor who donated a stem cell graft to a child with acute myeloid leukemia. This rearrangement joins TRBV20-1 to TRBJ2-7, with a weak D call TRBD2 (7 bases). The specimen comprised PBMCs from the stem cell graft donor, sampled from the stem cell graft. CDR3 residues: CSARDQLGGAYEQYF. CDR3 in DNA: TGCAGTGCTAGAGATCAGTTGGGGGGGGCTTACGAGCAGTACTTC.